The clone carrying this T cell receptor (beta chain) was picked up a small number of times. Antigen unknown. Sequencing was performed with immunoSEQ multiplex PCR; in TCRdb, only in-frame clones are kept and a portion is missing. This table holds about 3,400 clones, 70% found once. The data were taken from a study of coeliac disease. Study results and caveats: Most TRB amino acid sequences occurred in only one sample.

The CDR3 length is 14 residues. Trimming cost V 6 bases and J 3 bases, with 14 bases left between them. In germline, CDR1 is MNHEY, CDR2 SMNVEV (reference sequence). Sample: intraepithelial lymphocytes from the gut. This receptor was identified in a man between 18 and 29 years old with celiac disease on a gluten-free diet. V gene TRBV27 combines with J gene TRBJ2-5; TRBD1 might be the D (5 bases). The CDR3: CASRPRQGKETQYF. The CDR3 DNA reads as TGTGCCAGCAGACCCAGGCAGGGCAAAGAGACCCAGTACTTC.